Following are 10 T cell receptor beta chains from one sample sequenced in a study of blood T cell repertoires in COVID-19. Libraries were prepared by immunoSEQ multiplex PCR; TCRdb keeps only in-frame clonotypes and omits some of them. The table has roughly 200,000 clones, nearly 90% seen once. The sample consisted of peripheral blood. Receptor source: a young woman who had recovered from COVID-19.

V gene TRBV11-2 combines with J gene TRBJ1-2; a weak D match, TRBD1 (6 bases). The CDR3 extends over 14 amino acids. Trimming shortened V by 0 bases and J by 5 bases, and 10 bases separated the two germline ends. Germline values: CDR1 SGHAT, CDR2 FQNNGV. CDR3 in DNA: TGTGCCAGCAGCTTAGATACCCAGGGGTATGGCTACACCTTC. It translates to CASSLDTQGYGYTF.

The chain couples TRBV4-1 to TRBJ1-2; maybe TRBD1 (6 bases). Trimming removed 0 bases from V and 3 bases from J, with 14 bases in between. Germline-derived CDR1 and CDR2 are MGHRA and YSYEKL. CDR3 length: 16 amino acids. The CDR3 loop reads CASSQDRGGRDYGYTF. The CDR3 bases are TGCGCCAGCAGCCAAGATAGGGGGGGGCGCGACTATGGCTACACCTTC.

In DNA, the CDR3 is TGTGCCAGCAGCTGGTCGGGGGAGGGAGATACGCAGTATTTT. It yields the protein CASSWSGEGDTQYF. The chain links TRBV7-2 to TRBJ2-3; 7 nucleotides agree with TRBD2. The CDR3 loop spans 14 amino acids. V was clipped by 4 bases and J by 5 bases; unmatched bases: 6. Per germline, CDR1 SGHTA and CDR2 FQGNSA.

The chain has TRBV7-3 and TRBJ2-1; a weak D match, TRBD2 (5 bases). The CDR3 spans 15 residues. The V end lost 1 base, the J end lost 13 bases, and 20 bases lay between the germline ends. The germline V gene has CDR1 SGHTA and CDR2 FQGTGA. CDR3 sequence: CASSLRESGPESQFF. The CDR3 nucleotides read TGTGCCAGCAGCTTAAGGGAGTCAGGCCCGGAATCACAGTTCTTC.

This clone was picked up one time. This chain connects TRBV4-1 to TRBJ1-4; the match to TRBD1 covers 8 bases. Germline V gene lookup returns CDR1 MGHRA and CDR2 YSYEKL. J gave up 8 bases and V 1 base, and 12 bases lay outside the gene matches. The CDR3 sequence is 17 residues long. The CDR3 sequence: CASSQVILTGEGEKLFF. Here the CDR3 DNA reads TGCGCCAGCAGCCAAGTTATCTTGACAGGGGAGGGGGAAAAACTGTTTTTT.

The chain carries TRBV10-3 and TRBJ2-1; no clear D gene. The CDR3 has 13 amino acids. Germline CDR1 and CDR2: ENHRY and SYGVKD. With 8 bases removed from V and 5 bases from J, the gap between germline ends came to 13 bases. CDR3 in DNA: TGTGCCATCTTAGAGCGCTTACACAATGAGCAGTTCTTC. Amino acid sequence: CAILERLHNEQFF.

In regard to this clone: Other DNA sequences in this specimen translate into the identical CDR3. V and J are TRBV19 and TRBJ1-5, with a tentative D call TRBD1 (5 bases). Trimming took off 2 bases at V and 2 bases at J, with 13 bases between the two ends. The CDR3 runs 16 residues. Germline-derived CDR1 and CDR2 are LNHDA and SQIVND (reference sequence). The CDR3 coding sequence is TGTGCCAGTAGTATACTAGGGCAGGGTGGCAATCAGCCCCAGCATTTT. As protein: CASSILGQGGNQPQHF.

This chain uses TRBV6-2 or TRBV6-3 with TRBJ1-3; tentatively, D is TRBD1 (6 bases). The CDR3 has 15 amino acids. Germline V CDR1 and CDR2: MNHEY, SVGEGT. V shed 6 bases and J shed 4 bases, with 16 bases lying between them. The CDR3 protein is CASSDRKGNGNTIYF. CDR3 nucleotide sequence: TGTGCCAGCAGCGACAGGAAGGGAAACGGAAACACCATATATTTT.

This clone was detected only once. CDR3 in amino acids: CASSIPDWGRADTGELFF. The CDR3 bases are TGTGCCAGTAGTATTCCAGATTGGGGGAGGGCCGACACCGGGGAGCTGTTTTTT. This sequence joins TRBV19 and TRBJ2-2, with TRBD2 identical over 7 bases. The CDR3 runs 18 residues. Germline V lookup: CDR1 LNHDA, CDR2 SQIVND (reference sequence). Germline trimming cut 3 bases from V and 3 bases from J; bases unmatched to any gene: 13.

The V and J genes are TRBV5-1 and TRBJ1-1, with no clear D. Germline V gene sequence: CDR1 SGHRS, CDR2 YFSETQ. This CDR3 is built from 13 residues. The germline V and J ends were trimmed by 6 bases and 1 base, with 10 bases remaining between them. The chain's CDR3 is CASTSGRNTEAFF. CDR3 coding DNA: TGCGCCAGCACATCGGGGAGGAACACTGAAGCTTTCTTT.